This T cell receptor beta chain emerged from a study of regulatory T cells in long-lasting Graves disease. J was trimmed by 6 bases and V by 5 bases; bases with no gene match: 3. Germline V gene lookup returns CDR1 SNHLY and CDR2 FYNNEI. The CDR3 is made up of 13 amino acids. This clonotype was seen many times. Assembly of TCR beta libraries relied on iRepertoire HTBI primers together with Arm-PCR of CDR3 regions. TCRdb re-analysed the multiplex PCR reads in MiXCR, keeping a single row per CDR3 protein. The sample contains about 370,000 distinct CDR3 sequences, less than 20% of which appear only once. The time point was: newly diagnosed GD, antithyroid drugs for less than 3 months. RNA extracted from PBMCs served as the sequencing template.

The chain recombines TRBV2 with TRBJ2-1; TRBD1 matches 8 bases. The specimen comprised peripheral blood mononuclear cells (PBMCs), sampled at new diagnosis, from a patient treated with antithyroid drugs. The receptor comes from a female donor with Graves disease. In DNA form, the CDR3 reads TGTGCCAGCAGTTGGACAGGGCCCAATGAGCAGTTCTTC. Translation: CASSWTGPNEQFF.